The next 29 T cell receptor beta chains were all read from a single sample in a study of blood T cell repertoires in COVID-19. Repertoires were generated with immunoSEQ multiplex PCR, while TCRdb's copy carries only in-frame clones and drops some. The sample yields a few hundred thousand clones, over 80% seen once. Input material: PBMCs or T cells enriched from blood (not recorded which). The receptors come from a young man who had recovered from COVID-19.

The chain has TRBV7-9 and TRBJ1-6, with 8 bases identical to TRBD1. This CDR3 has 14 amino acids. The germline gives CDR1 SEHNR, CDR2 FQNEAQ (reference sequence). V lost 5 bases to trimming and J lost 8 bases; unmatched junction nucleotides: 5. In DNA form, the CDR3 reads TGTGCCAGCAGCCCGGGACAGGCTCATTCACCCCTCCACTTT. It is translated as CASSPGQAHSPLHF.

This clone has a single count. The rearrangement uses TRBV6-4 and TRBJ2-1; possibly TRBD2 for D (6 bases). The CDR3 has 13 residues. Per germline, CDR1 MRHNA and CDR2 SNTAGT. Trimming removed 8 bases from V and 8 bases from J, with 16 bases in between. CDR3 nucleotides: TGTGCCAGCTCACCGACTAGTGTAGATGAGCAGTTCTTC. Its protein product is CASSPTSVDEQFF.

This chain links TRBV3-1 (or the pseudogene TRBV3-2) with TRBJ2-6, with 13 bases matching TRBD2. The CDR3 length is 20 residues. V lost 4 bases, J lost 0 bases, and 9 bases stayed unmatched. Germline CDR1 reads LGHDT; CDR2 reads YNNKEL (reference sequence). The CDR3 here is CASSPTPGLAGSSGANVLTF. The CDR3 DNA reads TGTGCCAGCAGCCCGACACCGGGACTAGCGGGAAGCTCTGGGGCCAACGTCCTGACTTTC.

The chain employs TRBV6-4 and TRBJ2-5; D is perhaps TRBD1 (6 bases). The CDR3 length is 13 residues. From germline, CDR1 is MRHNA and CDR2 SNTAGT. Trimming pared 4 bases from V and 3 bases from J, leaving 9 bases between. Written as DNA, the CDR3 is TGTGCCAGCAGTGCGTCAGGGGAAGAGACCCAGTACTTC. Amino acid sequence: CASSASGEETQYF.

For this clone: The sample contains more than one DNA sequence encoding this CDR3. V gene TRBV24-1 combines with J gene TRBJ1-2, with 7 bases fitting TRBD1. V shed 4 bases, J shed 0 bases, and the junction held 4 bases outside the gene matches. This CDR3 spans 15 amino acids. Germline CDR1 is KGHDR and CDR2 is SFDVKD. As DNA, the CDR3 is TGTGCCACCAGTGACCCCGGGACAGCTAACTATGGCTACACCTTC. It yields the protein CATSDPGTANYGYTF.

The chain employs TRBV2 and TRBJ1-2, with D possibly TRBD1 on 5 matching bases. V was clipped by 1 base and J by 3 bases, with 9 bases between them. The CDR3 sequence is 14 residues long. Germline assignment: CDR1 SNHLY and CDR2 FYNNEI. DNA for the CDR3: TGTGCCAGCAGTGAAGGCGGGACCTACTATGGCTACACCTTC. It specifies CASSEGGTYYGYTF.

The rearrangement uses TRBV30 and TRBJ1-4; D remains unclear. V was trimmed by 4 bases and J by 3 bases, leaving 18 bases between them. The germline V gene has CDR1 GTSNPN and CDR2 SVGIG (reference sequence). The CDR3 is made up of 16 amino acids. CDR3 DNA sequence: TGTGCCTGGAACCCAATGGGCGCGCGACCTAATGAAAAACTGTTTTTT. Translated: CAWNPMGARPNEKLFF.

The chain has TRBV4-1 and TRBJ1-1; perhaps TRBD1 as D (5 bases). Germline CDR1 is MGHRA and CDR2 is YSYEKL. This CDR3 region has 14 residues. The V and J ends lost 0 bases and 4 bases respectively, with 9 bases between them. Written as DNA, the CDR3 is TGCGCCAGCAGCCAAGATCTGGGGGGCACTGAAGCTTTCTTT. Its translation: CASSQDLGGTEAFF.

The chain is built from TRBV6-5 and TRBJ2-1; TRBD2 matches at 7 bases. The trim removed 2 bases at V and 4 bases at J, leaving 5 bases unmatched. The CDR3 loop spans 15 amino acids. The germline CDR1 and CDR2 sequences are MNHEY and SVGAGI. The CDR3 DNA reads TGTGCCAGCAGTTACAGGCCCGGGAGGTACAATGAGCAGTTCTTC. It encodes CASSYRPGRYNEQFF.

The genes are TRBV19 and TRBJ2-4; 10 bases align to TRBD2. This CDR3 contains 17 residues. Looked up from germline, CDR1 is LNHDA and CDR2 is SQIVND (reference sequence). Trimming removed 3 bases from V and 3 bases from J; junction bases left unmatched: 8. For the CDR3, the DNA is TGTGCCAGTAGTATTGTATTTGGACTAGCGGACAAAAACATTCAGTACTTC. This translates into CASSIVFGLADKNIQYF.

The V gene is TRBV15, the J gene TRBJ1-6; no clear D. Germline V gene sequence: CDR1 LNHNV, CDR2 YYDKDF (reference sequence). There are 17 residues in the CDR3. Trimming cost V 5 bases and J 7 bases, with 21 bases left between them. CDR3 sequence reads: CATSEVGVRSPNSPLHF. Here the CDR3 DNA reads TGTGCCACCAGCGAGGTCGGGGTTAGGTCTCCAAATTCACCCCTCCACTTT.

This CDR3 reads CASSFQGAPYNEQFF. The CDR3 coding sequence is TGTGCCAGCAGTTTCCAAGGGGCGCCTTACAATGAGCAGTTCTTC. The chain links TRBV27 to TRBJ2-1; perhaps TRBD1 as D (5 bases). CDR3 length equals 15 residues. V was shortened by 3 bases and J by 4 bases, with 13 bases between the two germline ends. Germline assignment: CDR1 MNHEY and CDR2 SMNVEV (reference sequence).

The CDR3 loop reads CASSLAGGGNTIYF. The DNA of the CDR3 is TGTGCCAGCAGCTTAGCAGGGGGCGGAAACACCATATATTTT. This chain uses TRBV7-6 with TRBJ1-3; 7 bases are shared with TRBD1. Losses at the gene ends were 0 bases for V and 4 bases for J; bases not matched to a gene: 0. Germline CDR1 SGHVS, CDR2 FNYEAQ. This CDR3 contains 14 residues.

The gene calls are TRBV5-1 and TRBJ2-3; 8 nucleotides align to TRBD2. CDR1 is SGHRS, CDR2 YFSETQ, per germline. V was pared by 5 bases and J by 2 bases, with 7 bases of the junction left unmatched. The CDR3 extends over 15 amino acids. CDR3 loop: CASRISGISTDTQYF. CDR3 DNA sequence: TGCGCCAGCAGAATTAGCGGGATATCCACAGATACGCAGTATTTT.

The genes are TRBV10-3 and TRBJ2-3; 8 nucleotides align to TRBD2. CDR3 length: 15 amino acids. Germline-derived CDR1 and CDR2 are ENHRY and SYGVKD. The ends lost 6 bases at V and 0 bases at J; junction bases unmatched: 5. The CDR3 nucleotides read TGTGCCATCAGCCTAACTAGCGGAAGCACAGATACGCAGTATTTT. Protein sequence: CAISLTSGSTDTQYF.

CDR3 amino acids: CASSRDRGPYNEQFF. The CDR3 DNA reads as TGCGCCAGCAGCCGGGACAGGGGCCCCTACAATGAGCAGTTCTTC. The rearrangement links TRBV5-1 to TRBJ2-1; TRBD1 matches at 10 bases. The trim removed 4 bases at V and 2 bases at J, leaving 3 bases unmatched. From germline, CDR1 is SGHRS and CDR2 YFSETQ. This CDR3 is built from 15 residues.

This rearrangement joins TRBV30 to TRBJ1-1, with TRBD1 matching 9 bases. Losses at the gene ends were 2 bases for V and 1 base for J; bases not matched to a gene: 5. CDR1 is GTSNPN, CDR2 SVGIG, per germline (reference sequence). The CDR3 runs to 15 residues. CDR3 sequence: CAWSYRGRGNTEAFF. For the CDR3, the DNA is TGTGCCTGGAGTTACAGGGGGCGAGGGAACACTGAAGCTTTCTTT.

CDR3 residues: CASSLGSWEGPNTGELFF. For the CDR3, the DNA is TGTGCCAGCAGCTTAGGGTCGTGGGAGGGCCCGAACACCGGGGAGCTGTTTTTT. The chain joins TRBV11-2 to TRBJ2-2, with 7 positions matching TRBD2. Per germline, CDR1 SGHAT and CDR2 FQNNGV. The CDR3 is made up of 18 amino acids. The V segment lost 1 base and the J segment 0 bases; nucleotides outside the gene matches: 8.

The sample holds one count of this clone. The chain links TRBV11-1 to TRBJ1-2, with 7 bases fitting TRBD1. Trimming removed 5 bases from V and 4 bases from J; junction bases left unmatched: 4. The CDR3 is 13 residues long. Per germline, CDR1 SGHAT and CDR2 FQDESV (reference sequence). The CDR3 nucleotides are TGTGCCAGCAGCCTAAGACAGGGCTATGGCTACACCTTC. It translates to CASSLRQGYGYTF. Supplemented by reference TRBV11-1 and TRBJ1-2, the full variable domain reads EAEVAQSPRYKITEKSQAVAFWCDPISGHATLYWYRQILGQGPELLVQFQDESVVDDSQLPKDRFSAERLKGVDSTLKIQPAELGDSAMYLCASSLRQGYGYTFGSGTRLTVV.

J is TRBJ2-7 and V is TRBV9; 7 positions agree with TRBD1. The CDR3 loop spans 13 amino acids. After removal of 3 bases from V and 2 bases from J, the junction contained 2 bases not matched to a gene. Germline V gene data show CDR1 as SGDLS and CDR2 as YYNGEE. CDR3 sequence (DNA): TGTGCCAGCAGCGAAACAGGGGCCTACGAGCAGTACTTC. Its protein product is CASSETGAYEQYF.

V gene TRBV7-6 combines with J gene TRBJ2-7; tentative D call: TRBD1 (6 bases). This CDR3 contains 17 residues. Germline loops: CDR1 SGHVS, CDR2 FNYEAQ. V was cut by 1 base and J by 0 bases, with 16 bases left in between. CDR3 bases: TGTGCCAGCAGCTTAGGTGGGGGCTTCCTGAGCTCCTACGAGCAGTACTTC. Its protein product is CASSLGGGFLSSYEQYF. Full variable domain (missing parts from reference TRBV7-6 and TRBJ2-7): GAGVSQSPRYKVTKRGQDVALRCDPISGHVSLYWYRQALGQGPEFLTYFNYEAQQDKSGLPNDRFSAERPEGSISTLTIQRTEQRDSAMYRCASSLGGGFLSSYEQYFGPGTRLTVT.

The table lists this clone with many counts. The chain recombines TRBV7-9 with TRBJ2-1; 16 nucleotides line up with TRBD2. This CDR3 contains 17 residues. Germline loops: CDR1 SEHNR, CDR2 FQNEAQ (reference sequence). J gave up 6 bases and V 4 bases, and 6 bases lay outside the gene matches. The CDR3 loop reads CASSWGGLAGGRNEQFF. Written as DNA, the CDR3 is TGTGCCAGCAGCTGGGGGGGACTAGCGGGAGGGCGCAATGAGCAGTTCTTC.

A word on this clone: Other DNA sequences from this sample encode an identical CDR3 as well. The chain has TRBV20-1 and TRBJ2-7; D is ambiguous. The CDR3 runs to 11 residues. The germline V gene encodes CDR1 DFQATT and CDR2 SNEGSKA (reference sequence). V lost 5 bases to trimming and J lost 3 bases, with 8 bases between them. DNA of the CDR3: TGCAGTGCTCCCGCCGGCTACGAGCAGTACTTC. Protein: CSAPAGYEQYF.

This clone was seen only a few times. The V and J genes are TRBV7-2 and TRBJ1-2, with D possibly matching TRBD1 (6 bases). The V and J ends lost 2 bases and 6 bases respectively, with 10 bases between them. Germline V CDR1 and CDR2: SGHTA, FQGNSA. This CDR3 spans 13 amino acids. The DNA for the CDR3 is TGTGCCAGCAGCTTAACAGGGAGCCATGGCTACACCTTC. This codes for CASSLTGSHGYTF.

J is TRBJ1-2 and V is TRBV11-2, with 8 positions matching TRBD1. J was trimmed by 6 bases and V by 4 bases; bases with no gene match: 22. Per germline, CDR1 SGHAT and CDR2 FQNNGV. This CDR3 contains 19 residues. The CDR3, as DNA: TGTGCCAGCAGCTCCATCTCCGGGACAGGCCTGTGGACTGGACATGGCTACACCTTC. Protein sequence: CASSSISGTGLWTGHGYTF.

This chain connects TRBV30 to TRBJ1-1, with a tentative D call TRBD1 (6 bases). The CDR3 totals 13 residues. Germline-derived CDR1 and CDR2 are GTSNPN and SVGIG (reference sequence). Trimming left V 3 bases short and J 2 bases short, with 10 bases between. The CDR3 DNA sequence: TGTGCCTGGAGCCCGGGACATAACACTGAAGCTTTCTTT. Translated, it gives CAWSPGHNTEAFF. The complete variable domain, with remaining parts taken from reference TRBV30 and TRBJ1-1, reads SQTIHQWPATLVQPVGSPLSLECTVEGTSNPNLYWYRQAAGRGLQLLFYSVGIGQISSEVPQNLSASRPQDRQFILSSKKLLLSDSGFYLCAWSPGHNTEAFFGQGTRLTVV.

CDR3 residues: CASSYSQNSPLHF. The CDR3 DNA reads as TGTGCCAGCAGTTACTCGCAGAATTCACCCCTCCACTTT. V is TRBV6-2 or TRBV6-3 and J is TRBJ1-6; D unresolved. V lost 0 bases to trimming and J lost 7 bases, with 4 bases between them. Looked up from germline, CDR1 is MNHEY and CDR2 is SVGEGT. The CDR3 spans 13 residues.

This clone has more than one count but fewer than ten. DNA of the CDR3: TGTGCCAGTAGTATATTCGCAGGGGGCGGAGGCTATAGCAATCAGCCCCAGCATTTT. It codes for CASSIFAGGGGYSNQPQHF. This sequence joins TRBV19 and TRBJ1-5; 8 positions match TRBD1. This CDR3 has 19 residues. Unmatched junction bases numbered 12, after V lost 2 bases and J lost 0 bases. From germline, CDR1 is LNHDA and CDR2 SQIVND (reference sequence).

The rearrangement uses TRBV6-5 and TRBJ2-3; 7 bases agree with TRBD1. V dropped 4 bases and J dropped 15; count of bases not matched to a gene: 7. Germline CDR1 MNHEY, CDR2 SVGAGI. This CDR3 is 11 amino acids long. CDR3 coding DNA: TGTGCCAGCAGTTCCCGGGACAGAAGATATTTT. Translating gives CASSSRDRRYF.